This entry concerns a single TCR beta chain. This entry belongs to a study of T cell changes during pregnancy in multiple sclerosis. Sequenced by immunoSEQ multiplex PCR; TCRdb stores in-frame clones only, minus some. The table includes some 71,000 clones, roughly nine tenths detected once. The source was peripheral blood, collected after pregnancy. The source is a female donor with multiple sclerosis, enrolled in a pregnancy study.

Here the CDR3 reads CASSPEGLAGGMTQYF. CDR3 DNA sequence: TGTGCCAGCAGCCCGGAGGGACTAGCGGGTGGTATGACCCAGTACTTC. The J gene is TRBJ2-5, the V gene TRBV7-7, with 12 bases that match TRBD2. This CDR3 has 16 amino acids. V lost 5 bases to trimming and J lost 7 bases; unmatched junction nucleotides: 11. Looked up from germline, CDR1 is SSHAT and CDR2 is FNYEAQ (reference sequence). Filled out from reference TRBV7-7 and TRBJ2-5, the complete variable domain reads GAGVSQSPRYKVTKRGQDVTLRCDPISSHATLYWYQQALGQGPEFLTYFNYEAQPDKSGLPSDRFSAERPEGSISTLTIQRTEQRDSAMYRCASSPEGLAGGMTQYFGPGTRLLVL.